This T cell receptor beta chain was identified during a study of human T cells and chemical hapten exposure. TCRdb analysed the RACE reads with MiXCR anew, one entry per CDR3 protein. The sample records tens of thousands of distinct CDR3 sequences, 10% being singletons. Trimming left V 2 bases short and J 5 bases short, with 9 bases between. Looked up from germline, CDR1 is SQVTM and CDR2 is ANQGSEA. This CDR3 comprises 12 residues. This clonotype has more than one count but fewer than ten. Described time point: patch test 2, 6 weeks after DPC sensitization. The sample's treatment: therapeutic diphenylcyclopropenone sensitization with weekly scalp DPC.

This sequence was found in a woman in her fifties or sixties with alopecia areata. Some clones in this sample may be carry-over from other donors' samples. The sample in question was whole blood, obtained in connection with sensitization to the hapten diphenylcyclopropenone (DPC). The chain couples TRBV29-1 to TRBJ1-1; possibly TRBD1 for D (5 bases). CDR3 bases: TGCAGCGTTGAAAGGGGAGGGACTGAAGCTTTCTTT. It encodes CSVERGGTEAFF. Full variable domain (rest looked up from reference TRBV29-1 and TRBJ1-1): SAVISQKPSRDICQRGTSLTIQCQVDSQVTMMFWYRQQPGQSLTLIATANQGSEATYESGFVIDKFPISRPNLTFSTLTVSNMSPEDSSIYLCSVERGGTEAFFGQGTRLTVV.